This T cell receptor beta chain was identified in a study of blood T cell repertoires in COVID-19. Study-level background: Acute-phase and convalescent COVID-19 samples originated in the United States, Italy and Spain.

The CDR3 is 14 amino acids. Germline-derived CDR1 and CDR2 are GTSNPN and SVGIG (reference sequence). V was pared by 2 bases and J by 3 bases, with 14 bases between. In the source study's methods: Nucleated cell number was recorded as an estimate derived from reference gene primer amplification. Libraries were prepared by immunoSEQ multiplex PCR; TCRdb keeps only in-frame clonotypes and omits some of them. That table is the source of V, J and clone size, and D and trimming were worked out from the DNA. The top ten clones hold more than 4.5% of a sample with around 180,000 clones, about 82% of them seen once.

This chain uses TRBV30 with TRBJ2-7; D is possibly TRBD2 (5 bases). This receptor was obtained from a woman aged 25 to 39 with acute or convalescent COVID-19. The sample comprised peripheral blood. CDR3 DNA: TGTGCCTGGAGTCAGAGGGTTAAGAGCTACGAGCAGTACTTC. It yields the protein CAWSQRVKSYEQYF.